This is a list of T cell receptor beta chains from one sample in a study of circulating tumor DNA in untreated peripheral T-cell lymphoma. Assay: immunoSEQ multiplex PCR; the TCRdb copy retains only in-frame clones and omits some. The sample contains some 10,000 clones, roughly 80% of which appear only once. The material sequenced was tumor tissue. These receptors all stem from a human donor with peripheral T-cell lymphoma. Each CDR3 is given with its conserved first and last residue. D genes are given only for firm matches. Part of the rows lack a size; the others show once, few, many or a class for expanded clones.

12	TRBD1	TRBV2	.	TRBJ2-7	TGTGCCAGCAGGAGACAGGGTGGGGAGCAGTACTTC	CASRRQGGEQYF
12	.	TRBV2	.	TRBJ2-3	TGTGCCAGCAGCGGAATCACAGATACGCAGTATTTT	CASSGITDTQYF
16	TRBD1	TRBV27	.	TRBJ1-5	TGTGCCAGCAGTTTATTGTCACAGGGGGCAGGTCAGCCCCAGCATTTT	CASSLLSQGAGQPQHF
14	TRBD1	TRBV6-7	.	TRBJ2-7	TGTGCCAGCAGCCGGGACAGAGAATTATACGAGCAGTACTTC	CASSRDRELYEQYF
16	.	TRBV11-3	.	TRBJ1-5	TGTGCCAGCAGCCAAGGAGGAGGAGGGGGGGGTCAGCCCCAGCATTTT	CASSQGGGGGGQPQHF
16	.	TRBV10-3	.	TRBJ2-4	TGTGCCATCAACCCTTCCCGTAGGGACATCAAAAACATTCAGTACTTC	CAINPSRRDIKNIQYF
15	.	TRBV5-1	.	TRBJ1-3	TGCGCCAGCAGCTTGGGACACCGCTCTGGAAACACCATATATTTT	CASSLGHRSGNTIYF
13	TRBD1	TRBV7-1	.	TRBJ1-1	TGTGCCAGCAGCATAACCGGGACAGGGGAAGCTTTCTTT	CASSITGTGEAFF
15	TRBD1	TRBV19	.	TRBJ1-2	TGTGCCAGTAGCGAGAGGACAGGGATAAACTATGGCTACACCTTC	CASSERTGINYGYTF
14	.	TRBV5-1	.	TRBJ2-7	TGCGCCAGCAGTCCGGACAGCATTGTGTTGGAGCAGTACTTC	CASSPDSIVLEQYF
16	.	TRBV6-1	.	TRBJ2-1	TGTGCCAGCAGTGAAGCTCCGACAAGCTCCTACAATGAGCAGTTCTTC	CASSEAPTSSYNEQFF
16	.	TRBV29-1	.	TRBJ2-7	TGCAGCGTGGAGGTGCTAGGCCGGACAGCTCCCGGGGAGCAGTACTTC	CSVEVLGRTAPGEQYF
14	.	TRBV6-8	.	TRBJ2-7	TGTGCCAGCAGCCCCGGGATGGGAGCCTACGAGCAGTACTTC	CASSPGMGAYEQYF
15	TRBD1	TRBV2	.	TRBJ2-7	TGTGCCAGCAGTAAAACAGGGGTCGGCTTTTACGAGCAGTACTTC	CASSKTGVGFYEQYF
15	.	TRBV2	few	TRBJ2-5	TGTGCCAGCAGTGAATTGGGCGACGGGAGAGAGACCCAGTACTTC	CASSELGDGRETQYF
13	TRBD1	TRBV6-8	once	TRBJ1-1	TGTGCCAGCACCCCAGGGGGCAACACTGAAGCTTTCTTT	CASTPGGNTEAFF